The following is a TCR beta chain sequence with its context. The antigen is not known. This record comes from a study of beta chain features in type 1 diabetes. The wider study: Comparable age, gender and cell yields were observed in patients relative to healthy donors.

The study reverse transcribed the entire isolated RNA, so it sequenced expressed TCRB transcripts. There were approximately 3.5 million reads on average in the naive, central memory and regulatory T cell samples. TCRdb's table, derived via immunoSEQ multiplex PCR, lists solely in-frame clones and lacks some. The sample shows around 690,000 clones, 9.5% to 15% of them seen only once. Germline CDR1 and CDR2: SEHNR and FQNEAQ (reference sequence). The CDR3 loop spans 14 amino acids. The junction had 2 bases not matched to a gene; V was cut back by 5 bases and J by 1 base. Overall study results and limits: Type 1 diabetes patients had moderately but significantly shorter TCRB CDR3s in all four CD4+ subsets.

The V and J genes are TRBV7-9 and TRBJ1-1; 9 nucleotides match TRBD1. This TCR was recovered from a man aged 25-45 years with type 1 diabetes. The sequenced sample consisted of naive CD4+ T cells from blood. The DNA of the CDR3 is TGTGCCAGCAGCCGGACAGGGGCGAACACTGAAGCTTTCTTT. Amino acids: CASSRTGANTEAFF.